This T cell receptor (beta chain) was identified in a study of OX40 agonist ivuxolimab in advanced cancers. About the research overall: Prior anti-PD-1, anti-PD-L1 or anti-CTLA-4 therapy was allowed; 35% to 40% had some. Two cutaneous melanoma patients and one hepatocellular carcinoma patient, three in all, had partial responses.

The V end was cut by 1 base, the J end by 8 bases, with 14 bases between. The CDR3 totals 14 residues. The germline V gene encodes CDR1 GTSNPN and CDR2 SVGIG (reference sequence). Study results and caveats: At 0.1 to 3.0 mg/kg and by week 6, CD4+ and CD8+ T cells in the blood had expanded clonally.

Assay: immunoSEQ multiplex PCR; the TCRdb copy retains only in-frame clones and omits some. The sample lists about 77,000 clones, around 86% occurring once. About this clone: Its antigen is not identified.

The V call is TRBV30, the J call TRBJ1-4; D possibly corresponds to TRBD1 (6 bases). The source material was CD4+ or CD8+ T cells sorted from blood, sampled in a trial of the OX40 agonist ivuxolimab. The receptor was derived from an adult with an advanced solid tumor such as melanoma, head and neck, liver or kidney cancer. Here the CDR3 reads CAWSAKRQVEKLFF. In DNA form, the CDR3 reads TGTGCCTGGAGTGCGAAACGACAGGTCGAAAAACTGTTTTTT. Together with reference TRBV30 and TRBJ1-4, the CDR3 gives the full variable domain: SQTIHQWPATLVQPVGSPLSLECTVEGTSNPNLYWYRQAAGRGLQLLFYSVGIGQISSEVPQNLSASRPQDRQFILSSKKLLLSDSGFYLCAWSAKRQVEKLFFGSGTQLSVL.